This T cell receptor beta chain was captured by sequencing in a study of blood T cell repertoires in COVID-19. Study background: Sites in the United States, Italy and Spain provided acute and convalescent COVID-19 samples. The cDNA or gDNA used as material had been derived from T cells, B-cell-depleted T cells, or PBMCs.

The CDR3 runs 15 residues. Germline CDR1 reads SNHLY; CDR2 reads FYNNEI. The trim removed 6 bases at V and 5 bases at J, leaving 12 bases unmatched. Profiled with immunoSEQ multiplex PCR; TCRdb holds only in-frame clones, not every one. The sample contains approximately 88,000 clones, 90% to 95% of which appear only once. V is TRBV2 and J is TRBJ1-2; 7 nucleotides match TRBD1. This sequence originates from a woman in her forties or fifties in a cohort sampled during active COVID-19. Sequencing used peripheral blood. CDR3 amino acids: CASRGGFTATYGYTF. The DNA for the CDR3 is TGTGCCAGCAGAGGGGGCTTCACGGCAACTTATGGCTACACCTTC.